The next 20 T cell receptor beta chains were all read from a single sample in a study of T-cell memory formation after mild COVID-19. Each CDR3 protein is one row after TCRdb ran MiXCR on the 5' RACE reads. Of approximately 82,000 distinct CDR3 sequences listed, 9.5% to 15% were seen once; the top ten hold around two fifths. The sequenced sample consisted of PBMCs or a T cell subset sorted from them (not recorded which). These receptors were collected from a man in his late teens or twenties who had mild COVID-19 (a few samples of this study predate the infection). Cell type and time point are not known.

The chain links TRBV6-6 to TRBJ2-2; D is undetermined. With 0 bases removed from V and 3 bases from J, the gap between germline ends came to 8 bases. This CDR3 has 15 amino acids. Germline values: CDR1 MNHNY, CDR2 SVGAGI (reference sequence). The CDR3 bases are TGTGCCAGCAGTTACTCGTCCTGGCACACCGGGGAGCTGTTTTTT. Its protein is CASSYSSWHTGELFF.

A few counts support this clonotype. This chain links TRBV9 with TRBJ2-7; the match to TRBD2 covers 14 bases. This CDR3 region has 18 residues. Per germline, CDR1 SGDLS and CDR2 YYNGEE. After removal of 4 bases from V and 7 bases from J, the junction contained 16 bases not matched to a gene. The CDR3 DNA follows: TGTGCCAGCAGCATCACGGTGGGACTAGCGGGGGACGGCGGGGAGCAGTACGTC. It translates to CASSITVGLAGDGGEQYV.

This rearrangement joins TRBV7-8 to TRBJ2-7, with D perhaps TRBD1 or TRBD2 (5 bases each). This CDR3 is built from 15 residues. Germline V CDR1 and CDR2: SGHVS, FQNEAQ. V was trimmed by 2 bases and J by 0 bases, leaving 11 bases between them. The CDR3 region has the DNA TGTGCCAGCAGCTTATTTGGGGGTCTCTCCTACGAGCAGTACTTC. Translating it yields CASSLFGGLSYEQYF.

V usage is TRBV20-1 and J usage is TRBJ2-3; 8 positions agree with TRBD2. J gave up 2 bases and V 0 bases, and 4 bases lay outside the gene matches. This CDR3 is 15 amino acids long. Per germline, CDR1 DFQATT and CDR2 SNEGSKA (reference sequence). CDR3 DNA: TGCAGTGCTAGAGATCCGGGGGGGGTCACAGATACGCAGTATTTT. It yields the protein CSARDPGGVTDTQYF.

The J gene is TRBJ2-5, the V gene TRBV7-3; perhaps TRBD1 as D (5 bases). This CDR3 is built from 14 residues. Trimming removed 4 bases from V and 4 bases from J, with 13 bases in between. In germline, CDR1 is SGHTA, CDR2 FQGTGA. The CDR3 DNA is TGTGCCAGCAGCTGGCGGACAATCCGAGAGACCCAGTACTTC. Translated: CASSWRTIRETQYF.

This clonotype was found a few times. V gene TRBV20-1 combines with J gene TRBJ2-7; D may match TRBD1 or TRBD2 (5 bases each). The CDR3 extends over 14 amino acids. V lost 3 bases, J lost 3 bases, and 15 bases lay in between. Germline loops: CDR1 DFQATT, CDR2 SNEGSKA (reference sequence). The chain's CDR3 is CSARSSRAGYEQYF. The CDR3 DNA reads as TGCAGTGCTAGGTCGTCCAGGGCGGGCTACGAGCAGTACTTC.

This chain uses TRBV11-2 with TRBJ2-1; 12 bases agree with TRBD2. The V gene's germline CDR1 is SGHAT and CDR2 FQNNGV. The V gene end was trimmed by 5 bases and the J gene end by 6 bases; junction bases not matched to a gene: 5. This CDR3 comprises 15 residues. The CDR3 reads CASSATSGGFNEQFF. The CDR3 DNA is TGTGCCAGCAGCGCGACTAGCGGGGGTTTCAATGAGCAGTTCTTC.

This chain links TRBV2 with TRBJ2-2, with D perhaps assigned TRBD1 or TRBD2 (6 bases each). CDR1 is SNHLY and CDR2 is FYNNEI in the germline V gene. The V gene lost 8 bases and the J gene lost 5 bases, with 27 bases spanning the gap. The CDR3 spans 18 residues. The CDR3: CASDEAGQPTRLTGELFF. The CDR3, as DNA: TGTGCCAGCGATGAGGCGGGACAACCCACCAGGTTGACCGGGGAGCTGTTTTTT. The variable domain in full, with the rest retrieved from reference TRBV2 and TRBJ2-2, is EPEVTQTPSHQVTQMGQEVILRCVPISNHLYFYWYRQILGQKVEFLVSFYNNEISEKSEIFDDQFSVERPDGSNFTLKIRSTKLEDSAMYFCASDEAGQPTRLTGELFFGEGSRLTVL.

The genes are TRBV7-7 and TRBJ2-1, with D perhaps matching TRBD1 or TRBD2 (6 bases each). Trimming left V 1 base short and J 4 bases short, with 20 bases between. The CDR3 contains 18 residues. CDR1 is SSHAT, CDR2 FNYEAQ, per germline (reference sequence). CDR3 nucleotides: TGTGCCAGCAGCTTAGGCCTTCGGGGGCCGGAATCGTACAATGAGCAGTTCTTC. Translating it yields CASSLGLRGPESYNEQFF.

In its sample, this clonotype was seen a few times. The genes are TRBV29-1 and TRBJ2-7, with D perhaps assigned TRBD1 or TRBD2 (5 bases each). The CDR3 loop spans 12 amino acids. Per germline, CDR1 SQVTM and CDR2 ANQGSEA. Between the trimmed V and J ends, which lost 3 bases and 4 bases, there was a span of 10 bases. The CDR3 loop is CSVERGAYEQYF. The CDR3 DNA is TGCAGCGTTGAGAGAGGGGCTTACGAGCAGTACTTC.

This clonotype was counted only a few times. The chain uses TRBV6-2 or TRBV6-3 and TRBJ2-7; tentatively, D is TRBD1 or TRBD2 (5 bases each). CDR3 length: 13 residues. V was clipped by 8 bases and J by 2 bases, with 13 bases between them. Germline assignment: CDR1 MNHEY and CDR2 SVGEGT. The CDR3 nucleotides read TGTGCCAGCCTTGGCAAGGGACCCTACGAGCAGTACTTC. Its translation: CASLGKGPYEQYF.

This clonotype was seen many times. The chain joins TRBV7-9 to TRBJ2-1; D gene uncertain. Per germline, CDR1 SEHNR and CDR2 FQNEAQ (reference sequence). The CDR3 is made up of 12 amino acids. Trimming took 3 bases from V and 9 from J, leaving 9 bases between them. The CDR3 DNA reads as TGTGCCAGCAGCTTTAGGACGGCTGAGCAGTTCTTC. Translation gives CASSFRTAEQFF.

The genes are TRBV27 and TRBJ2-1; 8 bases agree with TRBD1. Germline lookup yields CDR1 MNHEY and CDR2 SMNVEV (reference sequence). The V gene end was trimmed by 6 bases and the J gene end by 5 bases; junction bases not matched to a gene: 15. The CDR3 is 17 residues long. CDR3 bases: TGTGCCAGCAGGATATCTTACACCGGACAGGGAAACAATGAGCAGTTCTTC. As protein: CASRISYTGQGNNEQFF.

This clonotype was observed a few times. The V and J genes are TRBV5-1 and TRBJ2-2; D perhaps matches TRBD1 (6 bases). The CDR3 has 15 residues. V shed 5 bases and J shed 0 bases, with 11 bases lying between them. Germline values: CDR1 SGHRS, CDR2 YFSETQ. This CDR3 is CASSHRDANTGELFF. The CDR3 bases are TGCGCCAGCAGTCACAGGGACGCGAACACCGGGGAGCTGTTTTTT.

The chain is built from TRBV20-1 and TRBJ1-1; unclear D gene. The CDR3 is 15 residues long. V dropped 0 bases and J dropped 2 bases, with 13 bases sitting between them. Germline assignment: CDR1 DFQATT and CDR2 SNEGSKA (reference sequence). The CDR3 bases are TGCAGTGCTAGAGATGAGTGGTCGGAAAACACTGAAGCTTTCTTT. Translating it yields CSARDEWSENTEAFF.

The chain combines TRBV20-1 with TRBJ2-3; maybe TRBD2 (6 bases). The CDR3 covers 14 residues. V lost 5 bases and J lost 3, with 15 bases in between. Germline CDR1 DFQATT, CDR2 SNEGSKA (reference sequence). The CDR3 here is CSAQKGRWTDTQYF. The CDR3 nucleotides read TGCAGTGCTCAGAAGGGGAGGTGGACAGATACGCAGTATTTT.

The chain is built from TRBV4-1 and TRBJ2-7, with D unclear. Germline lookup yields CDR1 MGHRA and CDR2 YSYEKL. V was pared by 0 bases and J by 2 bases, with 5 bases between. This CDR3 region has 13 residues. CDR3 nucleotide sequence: TGCGCCAGCAGCCAAGATAGGGCCTACGAGCAGTACTTC. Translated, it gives CASSQDRAYEQYF.

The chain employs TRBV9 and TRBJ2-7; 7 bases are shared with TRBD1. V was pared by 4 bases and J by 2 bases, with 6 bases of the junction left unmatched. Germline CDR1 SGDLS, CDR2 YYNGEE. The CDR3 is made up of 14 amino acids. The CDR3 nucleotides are TGTGCCAGCAGCCCTCAGGACAGGACCTACGAGCAGTACTTC. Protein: CASSPQDRTYEQYF.

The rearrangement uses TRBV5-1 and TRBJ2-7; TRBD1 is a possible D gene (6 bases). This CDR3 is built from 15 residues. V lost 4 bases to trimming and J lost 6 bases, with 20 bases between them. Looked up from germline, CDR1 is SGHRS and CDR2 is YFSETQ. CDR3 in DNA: TGCGCCAGCAGCCTCGCCCCGGACAGTCTCCTCGAGCAGTACGTC. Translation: CASSLAPDSLLEQYV.

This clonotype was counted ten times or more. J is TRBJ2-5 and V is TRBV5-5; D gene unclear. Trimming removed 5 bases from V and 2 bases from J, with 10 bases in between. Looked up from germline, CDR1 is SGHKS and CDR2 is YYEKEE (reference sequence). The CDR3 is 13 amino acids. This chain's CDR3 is CASSPPSQETQYF. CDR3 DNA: TGTGCCAGCAGTCCCCCCTCGCAAGAGACCCAGTACTTC. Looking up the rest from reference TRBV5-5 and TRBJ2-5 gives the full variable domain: DAGVTQSPTHLIKTRGQQVTLRCSPISGHKSVSWYQQVLGQGPQFIFQYYEKEERGRGNFPDRFSARQFPNYSSELNVNALLLGDSALYLCASSPPSQETQYFGPGTRLLVL.